The 5 T cell receptor beta chains given below trace back to one sample, sequenced in a study of cytomegalovirus exposure and HLA in healthy donors. The PCR was carried out with 60 Vbeta primers and 13 Jbeta primers. The method was immunoSEQ multiplex PCR; TCRdb's version includes in-frame clones alone and lacks a portion of them. There are about 140,000 clones in the sample; roughly three quarters occur only once, and approximately 2.8% lies in the top ten. Input material: PBMCs. The receptor source for this set is a female donor in good health and CMV-seronegative.

This clone was observed a few times. The V gene is TRBV11-2, the J gene TRBJ1-1, with a tentative D call TRBD1 (5 bases). V was trimmed by 3 bases and J by 0 bases, leaving 11 bases between them. Germline CDR1 and CDR2: SGHAT and FQNNGV. The CDR3 has 15 residues. The CDR3, as DNA: TGTGCCAGCAGCTTTACAGGCGGGATGAACACTGAAGCTTTCTTT. This translates into CASSFTGGMNTEAFF.

The genes are TRBV10-1 and TRBJ2-1, with D perhaps TRBD1 (5 bases). Trimming left V 4 bases short and J 8 bases short, with 15 bases between. The CDR3 loop spans 14 amino acids. Germline lookup yields CDR1 WNHNN and CDR2 SYGVQD (reference sequence). DNA for the CDR3: TGCGCCAGCAGTGGTGGACAAGTTGGCGATGAGCAGTTCTTC. It is translated as CASSGGQVGDEQFF.

The chain has TRBV11-3 and TRBJ2-7; 12 nucleotides line up with TRBD2. This CDR3 is built from 14 residues. J lost 5 bases, V lost 5 bases, and 4 bases had no gene match. Germline CDR1 reads SGHNT; CDR2 reads YENEEA. The CDR3, as DNA: TGTGCCAGCAGCGCCCGGACTAGCGGGAACGAGCAGTACTTC. It is translated as CASSARTSGNEQYF.

The CDR3: CASSTDRAPYGYTF. CDR3 bases: TGTGCCAGCTCAACTGACAGGGCCCCCTATGGCTACACCTTC. V gene TRBV18 combines with J gene TRBJ1-2; 7 positions match TRBD1. The CDR3 totals 14 residues. CDR1 is KGHSH and CDR2 is LQKENI in the germline V gene. V trimming: 5 bases; J trimming: 4 bases; junction bases outside the gene matches: 7.

The genes are TRBV5-4 and TRBJ2-7; D is perhaps TRBD1 (7 bases). Germline V gene data show CDR1 as SGHNT and CDR2 as YYREEE (reference sequence). V was pared by 4 bases and J by 6 bases, with 17 bases between. The CDR3 contains 14 residues. CDR3 protein: CASSAGQYYVEQYF. The CDR3 nucleotides are TGTGCCAGCAGCGCGGGACAGTACTACGTCGAGCAGTACTTC.